These 10 T cell receptor beta chains were sequenced from one sample in a study of blood T cell repertoires in COVID-19. TCRdb keeps only in-frame clones here, not all; method: immunoSEQ multiplex PCR. This table has around 250,000 clones, less than 90% appearing once. Material for sequencing was peripheral blood. The receptors originated from a man aged 60-69 years with acute or convalescent COVID-19.

This clone has just a few counts. V usage is TRBV19 and J usage is TRBJ2-7; 7 bases align to TRBD2. Germline lookup yields CDR1 LNHDA and CDR2 SQIVND (reference sequence). Trimming cost V 6 bases and J 4 bases; bases outside gene matches: 12. This CDR3 contains 15 residues. This CDR3 is CASSLGTTGYYEQYF. DNA of the CDR3: TGTGCCAGTAGCCTTGGGACTACGGGATATTACGAGCAGTACTTC.

The gene calls are TRBV29-1 and TRBJ2-2; 11 nucleotides align to TRBD2. This CDR3 contains 17 residues. The V gene's germline CDR1 is SQVTM and CDR2 ANQGSEA. J gave up 4 bases and V 6 bases, and 13 bases lay outside the gene matches. The CDR3 sequence: CSVKMATSGSATGELFF. For the CDR3, the DNA is TGCAGCGTCAAAATGGCAACTAGCGGGAGTGCCACCGGGGAGCTGTTTTTT.

This clone was counted once. This chain connects TRBV27 to TRBJ1-1; the D is unclear. Trimming took 7 bases from V and 6 from J, leaving 12 bases between them. The CDR3 consists of 12 residues. CDR1 is MNHEY and CDR2 is SMNVEV in the germline V gene (reference sequence). CDR3 protein: CASNSGRAEAFF. The CDR3 nucleotides are TGTGCCAGCAACAGCGGGCGGGCTGAAGCTTTCTTT.

This chain uses TRBV7-2 with TRBJ1-5; D is ambiguous. V was trimmed by 1 base and J by 4 bases, leaving 5 bases between them. The CDR3 length is 13 residues. Per germline, CDR1 SGHTA and CDR2 FQGNSA. CDR3 loop: CASSLGANQPQHF. CDR3 bases: TGTGCCAGCAGCTTAGGGGCGAATCAGCCCCAGCATTTT.

The chain combines TRBV15 with TRBJ1-2; the match to TRBD1 covers 7 bases. The CDR3 loop spans 17 amino acids. V lost 1 base to trimming and J lost 1 base; unmatched junction nucleotides: 9. Germline-derived CDR1 and CDR2 are LNHNV and YYDKDF (reference sequence). DNA of the CDR3: TGTGCCACCAGCAGAGGCGGGACAGAGAGAGTTAACTATGGCTACACCTTC. The encoded protein is CATSRGGTERVNYGYTF.

V usage is TRBV4-1 and J usage is TRBJ1-5, with D tentatively TRBD1 (6 bases). CDR3 length: 18 residues. V lost 2 bases to trimming and J lost 6 bases, with 23 bases between them. Germline values: CDR1 MGHRA, CDR2 YSYEKL. The CDR3 DNA follows: TGCGCCAGCAGCCAAACCCCCCTACAGGGCGGGGGAGTTCAGCCCCAGCATTTT. Its translation: CASSQTPLQGGGVQPQHF.

The genes are TRBV4-1 and TRBJ1-2; 9 bases line up with TRBD1. This CDR3 spans 15 amino acids. Germline CDR1 reads MGHRA; CDR2 reads YSYEKL. V was pared by 1 base and J by 14 bases, with 14 bases of the junction left unmatched. CDR3: CASSQGRDREIQGTF. For the CDR3, the DNA is TGCGCCAGCAGCCAAGGCCGGGACAGGGAGATCCAGGGAACCTTC.

The chain joins TRBV5-5 to TRBJ1-2; D uncertain. With 7 bases removed from V and 3 bases from J, the gap between germline ends came to 13 bases. The CDR3 is 13 residues long. The germline V gene encodes CDR1 SGHKS and CDR2 YYEKEE (reference sequence). The chain's CDR3 is CASPASGYYGYTF. CDR3 in DNA: TGTGCCAGCCCGGCGTCGGGGTACTATGGCTACACCTTC.

This chain uses TRBV6-6 with TRBJ1-2, with D possibly being TRBD1 (5 bases). Germline CDR1 and CDR2: MNHNY and SVGAGI (reference sequence). This CDR3 is 16 amino acids long. V was shortened by 11 bases and J by 0 bases, with 22 bases between the two germline ends. CDR3 nucleotide sequence: TGTGCCTCCTGGCAGGGTGGGTTCAAAGCTAACTATGGCTACACCTTC. It codes for CASWQGGFKANYGYTF.

This sequence joins TRBV7-2 and TRBJ2-3; no reliable D call. CDR1 is SGHTA and CDR2 is FQGNSA in the germline V gene. Trimming cost V 1 base and J 2 bases, with 4 bases left between them. This CDR3 comprises 13 residues. The CDR3 sequence is CASSLDFTDTQYF. CDR3 sequence (DNA): TGTGCCAGCAGCTTAGACTTCACAGATACGCAGTATTTT.